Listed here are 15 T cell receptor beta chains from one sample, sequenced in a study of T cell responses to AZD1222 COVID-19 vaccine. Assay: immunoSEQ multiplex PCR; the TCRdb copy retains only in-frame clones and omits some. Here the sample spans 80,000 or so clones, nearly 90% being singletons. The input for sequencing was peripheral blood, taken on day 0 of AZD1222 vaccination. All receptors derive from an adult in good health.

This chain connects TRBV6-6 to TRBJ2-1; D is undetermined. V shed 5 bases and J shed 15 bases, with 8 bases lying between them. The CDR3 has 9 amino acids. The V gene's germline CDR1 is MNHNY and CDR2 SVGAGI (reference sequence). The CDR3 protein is CASSKNRFF. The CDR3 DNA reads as TGTGCCAGCAGTAAGAACCGGTTCTTC.

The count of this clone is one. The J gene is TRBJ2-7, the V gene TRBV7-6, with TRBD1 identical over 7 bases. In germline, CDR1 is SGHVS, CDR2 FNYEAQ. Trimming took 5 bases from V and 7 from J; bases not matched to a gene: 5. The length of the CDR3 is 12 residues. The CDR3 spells CASSQQGIEQYF. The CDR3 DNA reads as TGTGCCAGCAGCCAACAGGGGATTGAGCAGTACTTC.

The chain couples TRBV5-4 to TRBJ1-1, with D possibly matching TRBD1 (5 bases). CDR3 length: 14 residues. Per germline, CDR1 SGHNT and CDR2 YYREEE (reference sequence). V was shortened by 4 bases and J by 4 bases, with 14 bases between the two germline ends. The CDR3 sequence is CASSPTRGTTEAFF. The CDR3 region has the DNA TGTGCCAGCAGCCCCACGCGGGGGACCACTGAAGCTTTCTTT.

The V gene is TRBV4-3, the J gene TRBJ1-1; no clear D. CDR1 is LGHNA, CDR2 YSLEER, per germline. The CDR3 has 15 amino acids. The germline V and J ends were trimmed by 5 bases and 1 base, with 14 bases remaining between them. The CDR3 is CASSNEGMPNTEAFF. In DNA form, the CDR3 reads TGCGCCAGCAGCAATGAGGGTATGCCGAACACTGAAGCTTTCTTT.

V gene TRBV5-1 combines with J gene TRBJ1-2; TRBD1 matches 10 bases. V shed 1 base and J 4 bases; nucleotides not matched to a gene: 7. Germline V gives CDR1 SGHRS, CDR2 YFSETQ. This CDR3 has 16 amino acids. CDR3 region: CASSLTFRDRGYGYTF. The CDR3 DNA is TGCGCCAGCAGCTTGACGTTTCGGGACAGGGGCTATGGCTACACCTTC.

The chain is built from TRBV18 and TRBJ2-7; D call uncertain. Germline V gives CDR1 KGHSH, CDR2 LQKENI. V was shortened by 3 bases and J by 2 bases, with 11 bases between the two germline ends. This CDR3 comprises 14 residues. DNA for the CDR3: TGTGCCAGCTCACCGGACCGCCGGGCCTACGAGCAGTACTTC. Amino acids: CASSPDRRAYEQYF.

CDR3 amino acids: CASSSLAGVIYTDTQYF. In nucleotides, the CDR3 is TGTGCCAGCAGTTCACTAGCGGGAGTAATATACACAGATACGCAGTATTTT. The chain links TRBV27 to TRBJ2-3; TRBD2 matches at 11 bases. The V segment lost 4 bases and the J segment 2 bases; nucleotides outside the gene matches: 8. The germline V gene has CDR1 MNHEY and CDR2 SMNVEV (reference sequence). This CDR3 is 17 amino acids long.

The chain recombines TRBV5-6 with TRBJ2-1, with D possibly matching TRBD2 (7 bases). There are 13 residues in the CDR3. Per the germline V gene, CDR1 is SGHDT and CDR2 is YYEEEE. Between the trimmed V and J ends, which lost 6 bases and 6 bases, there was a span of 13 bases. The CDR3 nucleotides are TGTGCCAGCATCCTGGGAGGGGGCAATGAGCAGTTCTTC. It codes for CASILGGGNEQFF.

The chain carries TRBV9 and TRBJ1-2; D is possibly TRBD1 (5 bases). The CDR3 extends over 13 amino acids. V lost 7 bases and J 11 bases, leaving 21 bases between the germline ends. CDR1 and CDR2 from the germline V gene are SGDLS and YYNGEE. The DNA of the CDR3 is TGTGCCAGCGGATCCCAGGGAGCCCGTGGTTACACCTTC. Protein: CASGSQGARGYTF.

CDR3 protein: CAWSKGAGEQYF. DNA of the CDR3: TGTGCCTGGAGTAAGGGGGCGGGGGAGCAGTACTTC. This chain links TRBV30 with TRBJ2-7; D is perhaps TRBD1 (7 bases). CDR1 is GTSNPN, CDR2 SVGIG, per germline (reference sequence). This CDR3 spans 12 amino acids. Trimming pared 2 bases from V and 7 bases from J, leaving 12 bases between. Together with reference TRBV30 and TRBJ2-7, the CDR3 gives the full variable domain: SQTIHQWPATLVQPVGSPLSLECTVEGTSNPNLYWYRQAAGRGLQLLFYSVGIGQISSEVPQNLSASRPQDRQFILSSKKLLLSDSGFYLCAWSKGAGEQYFGPGTRLTVT.

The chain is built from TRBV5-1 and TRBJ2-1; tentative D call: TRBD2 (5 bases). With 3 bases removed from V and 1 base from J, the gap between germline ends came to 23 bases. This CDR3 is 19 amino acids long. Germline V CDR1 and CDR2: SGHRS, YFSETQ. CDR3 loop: CASSSRAGYLGGSYNEQFF. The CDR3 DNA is TGCGCCAGCAGCTCGAGGGCAGGTTATCTTGGCGGTTCCTACAATGAGCAGTTCTTC.

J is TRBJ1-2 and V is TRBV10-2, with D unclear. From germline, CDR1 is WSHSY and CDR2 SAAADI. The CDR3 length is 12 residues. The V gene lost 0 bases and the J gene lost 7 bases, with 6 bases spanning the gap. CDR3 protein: CASSESKGGYTF. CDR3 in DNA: TGCGCCAGCAGTGAGTCGAAAGGTGGCTACACCTTC.

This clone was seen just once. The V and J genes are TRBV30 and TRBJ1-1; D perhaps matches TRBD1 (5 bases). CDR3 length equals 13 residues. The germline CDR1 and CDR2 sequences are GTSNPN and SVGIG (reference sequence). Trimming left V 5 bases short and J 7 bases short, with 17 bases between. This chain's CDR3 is CAWPGGGGYEAFF. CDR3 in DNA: TGTGCCTGGCCCGGGGGAGGTGGGTATGAAGCTTTCTTT.

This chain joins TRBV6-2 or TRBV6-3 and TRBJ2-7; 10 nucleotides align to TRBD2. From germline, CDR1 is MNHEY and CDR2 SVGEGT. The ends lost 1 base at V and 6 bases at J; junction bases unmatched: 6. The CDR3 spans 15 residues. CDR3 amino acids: CASSYFASGSPEQYF. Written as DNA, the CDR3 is TGTGCCAGCAGTTACTTCGCTAGCGGGAGTCCCGAGCAGTACTTC.

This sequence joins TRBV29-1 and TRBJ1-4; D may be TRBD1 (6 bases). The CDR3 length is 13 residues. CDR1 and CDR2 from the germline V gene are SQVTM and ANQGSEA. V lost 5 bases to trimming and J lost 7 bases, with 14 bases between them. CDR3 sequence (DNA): TGCAGCGTTCCCGGGGGGCTGGGTGAAAAACTGTTTTTT. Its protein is CSVPGGLGEKLFF.